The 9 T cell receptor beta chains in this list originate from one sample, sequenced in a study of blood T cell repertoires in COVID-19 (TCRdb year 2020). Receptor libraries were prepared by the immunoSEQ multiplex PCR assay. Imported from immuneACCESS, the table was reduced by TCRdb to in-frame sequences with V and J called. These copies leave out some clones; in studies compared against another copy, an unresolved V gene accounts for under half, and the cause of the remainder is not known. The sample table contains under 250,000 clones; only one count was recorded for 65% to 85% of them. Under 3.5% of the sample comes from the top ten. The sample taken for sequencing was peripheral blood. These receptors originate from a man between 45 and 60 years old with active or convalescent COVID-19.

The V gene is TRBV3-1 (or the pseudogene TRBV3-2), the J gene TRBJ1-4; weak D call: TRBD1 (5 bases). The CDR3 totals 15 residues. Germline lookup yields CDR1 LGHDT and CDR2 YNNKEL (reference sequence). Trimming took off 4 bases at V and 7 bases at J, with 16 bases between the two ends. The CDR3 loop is CASSLIVGVSEKLFF. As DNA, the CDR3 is TGTGCCAGCAGCCTAATTGTAGGGGTCTCTGAAAAACTGTTTTTT.

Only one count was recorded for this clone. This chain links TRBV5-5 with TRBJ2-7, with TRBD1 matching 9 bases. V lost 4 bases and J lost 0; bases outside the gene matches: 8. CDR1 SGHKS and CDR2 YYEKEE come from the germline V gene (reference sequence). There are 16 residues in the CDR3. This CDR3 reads CASSPGTGMSSYEQYF. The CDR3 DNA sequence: TGTGCCAGCAGCCCCGGGACAGGGATGAGCTCCTACGAGCAGTACTTC. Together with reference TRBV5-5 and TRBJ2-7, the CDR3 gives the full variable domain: DAGVTQSPTHLIKTRGQQVTLRCSPISGHKSVSWYQQVLGQGPQFIFQYYEKEERGRGNFPDRFSARQFPNYSSELNVNALLLGDSALYLCASSPGTGMSSYEQYFGPGTRLTVT.

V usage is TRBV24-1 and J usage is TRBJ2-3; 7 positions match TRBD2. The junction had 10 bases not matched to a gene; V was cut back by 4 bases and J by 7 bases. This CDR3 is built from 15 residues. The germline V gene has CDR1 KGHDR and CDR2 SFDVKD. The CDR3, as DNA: TGTGCCACCAGTGACCCCTTTGGGACTACCCATACGCAGTATTTT. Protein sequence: CATSDPFGTTHTQYF.

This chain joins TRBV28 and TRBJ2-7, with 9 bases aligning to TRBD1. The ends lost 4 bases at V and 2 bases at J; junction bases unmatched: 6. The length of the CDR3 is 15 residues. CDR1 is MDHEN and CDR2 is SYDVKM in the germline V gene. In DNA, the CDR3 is TGTGCCAGCAGTTACAGGGGACAGGGTACCTACGAGCAGTACTTC. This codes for CASSYRGQGTYEQYF. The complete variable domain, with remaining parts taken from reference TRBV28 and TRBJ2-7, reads DVKVTQSSRYLVKRTGEKVFLECVQDMDHENMFWYRQDPGLGLRLIYFSYDVKMKEKGDIPEGYSVSREKKERFSLILESASTNQTSMYLCASSYRGQGTYEQYFGPGTRLTVT.

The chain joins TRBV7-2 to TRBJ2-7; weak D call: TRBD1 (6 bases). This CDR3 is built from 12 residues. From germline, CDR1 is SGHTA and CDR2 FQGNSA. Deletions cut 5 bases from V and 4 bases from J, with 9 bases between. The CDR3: CASSVTGYEQYF. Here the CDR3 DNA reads TGTGCCAGCAGCGTGACAGGTTACGAGCAGTACTTC.

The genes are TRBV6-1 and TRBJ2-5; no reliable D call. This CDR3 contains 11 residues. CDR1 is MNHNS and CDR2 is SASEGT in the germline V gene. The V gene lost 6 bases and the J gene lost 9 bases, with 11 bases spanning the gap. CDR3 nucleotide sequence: TGTGCCAGCAGGACCGGGTTGGCCCAGTACTTC. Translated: CASRTGLAQYF.

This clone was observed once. The CDR3 spells CSVDTGQGSYEQYF. The CDR3 nucleotides are TGCAGCGTTGATACCGGGCAGGGCTCCTACGAGCAGTACTTC. The chain carries TRBV29-1 and TRBJ2-7; a possible D gene is TRBD1 (5 bases). Deletions cut 3 bases from V and 0 bases from J, with 12 bases between. The CDR3 length is 14 residues. The germline CDR1 and CDR2 sequences are SQVTM and ANQGSEA.

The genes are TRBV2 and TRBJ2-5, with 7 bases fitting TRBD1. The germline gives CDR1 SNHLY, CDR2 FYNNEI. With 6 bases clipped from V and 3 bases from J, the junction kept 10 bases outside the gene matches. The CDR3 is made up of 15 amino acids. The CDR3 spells CASRPRTGEKETQYF. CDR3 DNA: TGTGCCAGCAGACCTAGGACAGGAGAAAAAGAGACCCAGTACTTC.

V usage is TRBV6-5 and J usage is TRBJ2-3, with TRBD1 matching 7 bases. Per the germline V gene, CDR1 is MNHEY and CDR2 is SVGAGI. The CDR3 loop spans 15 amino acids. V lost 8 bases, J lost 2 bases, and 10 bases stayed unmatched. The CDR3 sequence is CASPLDRAPTDTQYF. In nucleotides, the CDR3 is TGTGCCAGCCCACTAGACAGGGCCCCCACAGATACGCAGTATTTT.